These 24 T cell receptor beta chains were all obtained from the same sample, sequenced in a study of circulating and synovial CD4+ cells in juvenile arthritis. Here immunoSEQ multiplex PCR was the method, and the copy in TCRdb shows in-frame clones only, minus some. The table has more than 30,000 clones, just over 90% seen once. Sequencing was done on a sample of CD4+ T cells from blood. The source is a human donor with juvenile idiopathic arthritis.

CDR3 protein: CASFRGSSNQPQHF. The CDR3 nucleotides are TGTGCCAGCTTCAGGGGGTCTTCCAATCAGCCCCAGCATTTT. J is TRBJ1-5 and V is TRBV28; TRBD1 matches at 7 bases. The CDR3 totals 14 residues. V was clipped by 8 bases and J by 3 bases; unmatched bases: 7. Looked up from germline, CDR1 is MDHEN and CDR2 is SYDVKM.

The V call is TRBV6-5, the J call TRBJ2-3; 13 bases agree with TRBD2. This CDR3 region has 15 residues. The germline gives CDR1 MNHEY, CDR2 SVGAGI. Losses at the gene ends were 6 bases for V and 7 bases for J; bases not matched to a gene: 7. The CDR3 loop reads CASSRLAGGTNTQYF. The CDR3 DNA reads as TGTGCCAGCAGCCGACTAGCGGGAGGTACAAATACGCAGTATTTT.

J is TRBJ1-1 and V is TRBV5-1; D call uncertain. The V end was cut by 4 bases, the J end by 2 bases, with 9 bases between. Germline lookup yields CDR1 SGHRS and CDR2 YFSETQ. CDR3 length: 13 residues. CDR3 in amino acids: CASSRVLNTEAFF. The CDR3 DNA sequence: TGCGCCAGCAGCCGGGTCCTTAACACTGAAGCTTTCTTT.

This CDR3 reads CASSLREVGTGELFF. CDR3 sequence (DNA): TGTGCCAGCAGTTTGCGGGAGGTGGGCACCGGGGAGCTGTTTTTT. V gene TRBV27 combines with J gene TRBJ2-2, with 8 nucleotides matching TRBD2. Germline V CDR1 and CDR2: MNHEY, SMNVEV (reference sequence). Trimming at V came to 3 bases and at J to 4 bases, leaving 4 bases not matched to a gene. CDR3 length: 15 amino acids.

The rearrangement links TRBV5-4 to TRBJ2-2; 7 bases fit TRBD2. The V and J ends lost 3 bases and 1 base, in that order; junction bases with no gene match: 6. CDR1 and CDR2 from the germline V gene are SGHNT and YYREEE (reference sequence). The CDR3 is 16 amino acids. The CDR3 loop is CASSSFRGENTGELFF. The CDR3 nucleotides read TGTGCCAGCAGCTCGTTTCGGGGGGAGAACACCGGGGAGCTGTTTTTT.

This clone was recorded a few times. CDR3 residues: CASSLMGQRNTIYF. In nucleotides, the CDR3 is TGCGCCAGCAGCCTGATGGGACAGAGAAACACCATATATTTT. The chain has TRBV5-1 and TRBJ1-3; the match to TRBD1 covers 7 bases. This CDR3 spans 14 amino acids. In germline, CDR1 is SGHRS, CDR2 YFSETQ. V lost 4 bases to trimming and J lost 5 bases; unmatched junction nucleotides: 6. The complete variable domain, with remaining parts taken from reference TRBV5-1 and TRBJ1-3, reads KAGVTQTPRYLIKTRGQQVTLSCSPISGHRSVSWYQQTPGQGLQFLFEYFSETQRNKGNFPGRFSGRQFSNSRSEMNVSTLELGDSALYLCASSLMGQRNTIYFGEGSWLTVV.

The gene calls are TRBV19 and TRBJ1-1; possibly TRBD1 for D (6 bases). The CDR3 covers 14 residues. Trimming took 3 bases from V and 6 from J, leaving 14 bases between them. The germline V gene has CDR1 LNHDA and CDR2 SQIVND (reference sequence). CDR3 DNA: TGTGCCAGTAGTATTGGGGGGGGCCTTTCTGAAGCTTTCTTT. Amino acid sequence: CASSIGGGLSEAFF.

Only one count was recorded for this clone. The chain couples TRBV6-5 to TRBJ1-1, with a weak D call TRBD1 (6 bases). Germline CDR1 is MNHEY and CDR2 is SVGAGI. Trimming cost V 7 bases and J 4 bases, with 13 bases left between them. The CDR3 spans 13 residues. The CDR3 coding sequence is TGTGCCAGCACTAGGGGGGGGGTCACTGAAGCTTTCTTT. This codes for CASTRGGVTEAFF.

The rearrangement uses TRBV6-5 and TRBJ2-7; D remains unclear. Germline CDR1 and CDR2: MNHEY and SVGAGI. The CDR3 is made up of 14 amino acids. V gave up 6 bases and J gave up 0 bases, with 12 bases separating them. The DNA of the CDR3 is TGTGCCAGCAGCCCGACAATTAGCTCCTACGAGCAGTACTTC. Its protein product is CASSPTISSYEQYF.

This CDR3 is CASRRNVGELFF. CDR3 nucleotides: TGTGCCAGCAGGAGAAATGTCGGGGAGCTGTTTTTT. The chain couples TRBV2 to TRBJ2-2, with D unresolved. The CDR3 sequence is 12 residues long. The V end was cut by 6 bases, the J end by 7 bases, with 9 bases between. The germline V gene has CDR1 SNHLY and CDR2 FYNNEI.

CDR3 amino acids: CASVQEARLANTGELFF. CDR3 nucleotide sequence: TGTGCCAGCGTCCAAGAGGCCAGACTAGCCAACACCGGGGAGCTGTTTTTT. The V gene is TRBV7-2, the J gene TRBJ2-2; TRBD2 agrees at 7 bases. The CDR3 runs 17 residues. Germline CDR1 reads SGHTA; CDR2 reads FQGNSA. With V trimmed by 8 bases and J by 2 bases, 14 bases remained unmatched.

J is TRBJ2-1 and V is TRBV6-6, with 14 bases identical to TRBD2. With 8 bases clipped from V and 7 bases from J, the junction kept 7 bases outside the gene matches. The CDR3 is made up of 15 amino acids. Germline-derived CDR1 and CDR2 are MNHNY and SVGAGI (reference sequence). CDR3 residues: CASLKGLAGVNEQFF. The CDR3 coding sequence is TGTGCCAGCCTAAAGGGACTAGCGGGAGTGAATGAGCAGTTCTTC.

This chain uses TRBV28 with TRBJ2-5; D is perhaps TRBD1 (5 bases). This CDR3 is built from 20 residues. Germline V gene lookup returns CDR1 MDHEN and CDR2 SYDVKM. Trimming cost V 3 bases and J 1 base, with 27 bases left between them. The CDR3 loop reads CASSFEFSVFRTHLQETQYF. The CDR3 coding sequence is TGTGCCAGCAGTTTCGAGTTCTCGGTTTTTAGGACACATCTCCAAGAGACCCAGTACTTC.

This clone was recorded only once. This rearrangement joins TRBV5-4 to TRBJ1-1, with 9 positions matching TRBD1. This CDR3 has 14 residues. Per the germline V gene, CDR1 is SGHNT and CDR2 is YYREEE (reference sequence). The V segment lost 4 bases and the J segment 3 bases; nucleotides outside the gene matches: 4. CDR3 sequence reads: CASSHRGLDTEAFF. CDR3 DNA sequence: TGTGCCAGCAGCCACAGGGGGCTCGACACTGAAGCTTTCTTT. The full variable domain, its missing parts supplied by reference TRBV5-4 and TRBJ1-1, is ETGVTQSPTHLIKTRGQQVTLRCSSQSGHNTVSWYQQALGQGPQFIFQYYREEENGRGNFPPRFSGLQFPNYSSELNVNALELDDSALYLCASSHRGLDTEAFFGQGTRLTVV.

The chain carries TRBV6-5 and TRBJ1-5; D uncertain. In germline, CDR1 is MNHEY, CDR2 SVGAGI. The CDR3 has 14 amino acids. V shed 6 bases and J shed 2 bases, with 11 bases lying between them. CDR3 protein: CASSALGGNQPQHF. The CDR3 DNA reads TGTGCCAGCAGCGCGCTAGGCGGCAATCAGCCCCAGCATTTT.

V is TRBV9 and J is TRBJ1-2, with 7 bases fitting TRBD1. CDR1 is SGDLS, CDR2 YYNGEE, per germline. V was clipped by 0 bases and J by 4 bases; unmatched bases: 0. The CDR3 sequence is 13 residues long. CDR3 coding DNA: TGTGCCAGCAGCGTAGGGACAGGCTATGGCTACACCTTC. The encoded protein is CASSVGTGYGYTF.

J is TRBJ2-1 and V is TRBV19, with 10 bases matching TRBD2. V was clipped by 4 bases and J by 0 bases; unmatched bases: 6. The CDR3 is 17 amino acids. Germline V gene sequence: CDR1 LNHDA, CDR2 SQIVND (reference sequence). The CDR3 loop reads CASSTRLAGPSYNEQFF. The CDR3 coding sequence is TGTGCCAGTAGTACCCGACTAGCGGGTCCCTCCTACAATGAGCAGTTCTTC.

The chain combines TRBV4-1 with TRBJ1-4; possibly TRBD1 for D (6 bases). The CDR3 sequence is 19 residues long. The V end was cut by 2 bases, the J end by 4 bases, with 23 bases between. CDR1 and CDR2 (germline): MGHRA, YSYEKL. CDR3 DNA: TGCGCCAGCAGCCAAATTAGGACAGCCAGAAGATATCTTAATGAAAAACTGTTTTTT. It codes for CASSQIRTARRYLNEKLFF.

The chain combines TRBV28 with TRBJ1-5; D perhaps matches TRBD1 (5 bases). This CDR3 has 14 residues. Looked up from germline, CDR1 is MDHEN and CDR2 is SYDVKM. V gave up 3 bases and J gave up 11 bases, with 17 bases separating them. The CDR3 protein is CASSFGAAPGAQHF. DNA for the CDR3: TGTGCCAGCAGTTTTGGGGCCGCCCCGGGAGCCCAGCATTTT.

CDR3 nucleotide sequence: TGTGCCAGCAGCTTGAAGCTAGCGGGGAACACCGGGGAGCTGTTTTTT. It encodes CASSLKLAGNTGELFF. The chain uses TRBV5-4 and TRBJ2-2, with 8 positions matching TRBD2. Germline V gene data show CDR1 as SGHNT and CDR2 as YYREEE (reference sequence). CDR3 size: 16 residues. Trimming cost V 1 base and J 1 base; bases outside gene matches: 3.

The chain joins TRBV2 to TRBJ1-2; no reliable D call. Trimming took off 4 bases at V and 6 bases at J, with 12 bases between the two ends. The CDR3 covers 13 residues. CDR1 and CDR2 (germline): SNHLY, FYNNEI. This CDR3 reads CASSVQFKNGYTF. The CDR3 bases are TGTGCCAGCAGTGTCCAGTTCAAGAATGGCTACACCTTC. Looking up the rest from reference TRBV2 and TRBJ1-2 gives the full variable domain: EPEVTQTPSHQVTQMGQEVILRCVPISNHLYFYWYRQILGQKVEFLVSFYNNEISEKSEIFDDQFSVERPDGSNFTLKIRSTKLEDSAMYFCASSVQFKNGYTFGSGTRLTVV.

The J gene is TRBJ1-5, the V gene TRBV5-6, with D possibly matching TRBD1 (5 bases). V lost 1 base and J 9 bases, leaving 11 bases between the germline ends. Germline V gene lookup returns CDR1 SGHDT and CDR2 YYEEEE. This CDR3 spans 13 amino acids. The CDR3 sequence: CASSLTGRGPQHF. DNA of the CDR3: TGTGCCAGCAGCTTGACCGGGAGGGGGCCCCAGCATTTT.

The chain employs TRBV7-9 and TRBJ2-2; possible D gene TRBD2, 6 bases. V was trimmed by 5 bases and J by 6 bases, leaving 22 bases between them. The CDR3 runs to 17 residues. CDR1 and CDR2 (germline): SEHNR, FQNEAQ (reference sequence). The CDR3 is CASSPRGGGAKSGELFF. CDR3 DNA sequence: TGTGCCAGCAGCCCGAGAGGTGGCGGGGCAAAGTCCGGGGAGCTGTTTTTT.

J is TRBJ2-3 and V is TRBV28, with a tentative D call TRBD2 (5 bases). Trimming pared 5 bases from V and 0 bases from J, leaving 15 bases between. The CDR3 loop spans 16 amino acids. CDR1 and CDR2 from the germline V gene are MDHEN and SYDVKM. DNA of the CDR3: TGTGCCAGCAGTCTATTAAGGGAGAAAAGCACAGATACGCAGTATTTT. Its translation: CASSLLREKSTDTQYF.